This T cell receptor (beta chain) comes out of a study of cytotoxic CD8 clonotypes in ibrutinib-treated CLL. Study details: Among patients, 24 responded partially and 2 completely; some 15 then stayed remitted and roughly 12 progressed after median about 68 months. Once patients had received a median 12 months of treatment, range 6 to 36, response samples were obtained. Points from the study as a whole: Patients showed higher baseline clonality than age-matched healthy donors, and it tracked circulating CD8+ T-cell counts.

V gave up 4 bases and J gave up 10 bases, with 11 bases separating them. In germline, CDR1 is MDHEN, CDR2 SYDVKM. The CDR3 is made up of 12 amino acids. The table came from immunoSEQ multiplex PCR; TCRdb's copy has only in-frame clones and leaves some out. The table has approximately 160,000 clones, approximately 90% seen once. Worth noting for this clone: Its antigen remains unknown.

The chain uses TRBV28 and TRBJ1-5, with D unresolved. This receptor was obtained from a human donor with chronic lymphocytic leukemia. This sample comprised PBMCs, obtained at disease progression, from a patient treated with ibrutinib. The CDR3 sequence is CASSSSVRPQHF. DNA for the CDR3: TGTGCCAGCAGTTCCTCAGTAAGACCCCAGCATTTT.